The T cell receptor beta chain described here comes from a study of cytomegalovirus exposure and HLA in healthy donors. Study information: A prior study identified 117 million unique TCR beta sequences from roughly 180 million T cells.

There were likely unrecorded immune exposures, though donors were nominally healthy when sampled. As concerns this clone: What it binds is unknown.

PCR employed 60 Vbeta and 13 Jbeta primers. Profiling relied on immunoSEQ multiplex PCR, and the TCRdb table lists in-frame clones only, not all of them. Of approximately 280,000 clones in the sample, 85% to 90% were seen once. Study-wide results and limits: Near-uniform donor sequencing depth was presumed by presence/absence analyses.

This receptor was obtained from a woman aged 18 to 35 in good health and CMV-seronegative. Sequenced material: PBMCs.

CDR3 sequence: CASSGQTGGPYGYTF. CDR3 nucleotides: TGTGCCAGCTCGGGACAGACAGGGGGCCCCTATGGCTACACCTTC. The V and J genes are TRBV18 and TRBJ1-2; 10 positions agree with TRBD1. The V segment lost 6 bases and the J segment 4 bases; nucleotides outside the gene matches: 8. There are 15 residues in the CDR3. Germline V lookup: CDR1 KGHSH, CDR2 LQKENI.